The 26 T cell receptor beta chains presented below share a single source sample, sequenced in a study of blood T cells in healthy people across ages. Using a J-beta primer mix together with a sample-barcoded 5' primer, a second PCR was run for 7 to 11 cycles. Using its own MiXCR run on the 5' RACE reads, TCRdb lists one record per CDR3 protein. The table includes roughly 650,000 distinct CDR3 sequences, approximately 31% detected once. Sequenced input: blood. Receptors originate from a woman over 75 in good health.

This clonotype was found a few times. The V gene is TRBV5-1, the J gene TRBJ1-5; a weak D match, TRBD1 (5 bases). Trimming removed 3 bases at V and 3 bases at J, with 13 bases between. CDR1 SGHRS and CDR2 YFSETQ come from the germline V gene. The CDR3 is made up of 15 amino acids. CDR3 protein: CASSSGGAINQPQHF. CDR3 in DNA: TGCGCCAGCAGCTCTGGCGGGGCAATCAATCAGCCCCAGCATTTT.

This clonotype was counted many times. Written as DNA, the CDR3 is TGTGCCAGCAGTGAAGATTTCGGGTGGGGTCAAGAGACCCAGTACTTC. This sequence encodes CASSEDFGWGQETQYF. The V gene is TRBV6-1, the J gene TRBJ2-5; D ambiguous. Germline CDR1 reads MNHNS; CDR2 reads SASEGT. The ends were cut back, 1 base at V and 2 bases at J, with 14 bases in the middle. CDR3 length: 16 amino acids.

This rearrangement joins TRBV20-1 to TRBJ1-5, with 7 bases fitting TRBD1. The CDR3 is 14 amino acids. V shed 6 bases, J shed 13 bases, and the junction held 18 bases outside the gene matches. CDR1 is DFQATT and CDR2 is SNEGSKA in the germline V gene (reference sequence). The CDR3 nucleotides are TGCAGTGCCCTCCTTTGGGGACAGCAGCAGCAGCAGCATTTT. Its translation: CSALLWGQQQQQHF.

This clonotype was seen a few times. The rearrangement links TRBV6-4 to TRBJ2-3; D is ambiguous. Germline-derived CDR1 and CDR2 are MRHNA and SNTAGT. V was clipped by 4 bases and J by 2 bases, with 7 bases between them. The CDR3 contains 13 residues. In nucleotides, the CDR3 is TGTGCCAGCAGTGTTAGGACCACAGATACGCAGTATTTT. It encodes CASSVRTTDTQYF.

Points on this clonotype: Since a much larger clone is just one base distant, this may be a read error. The V and J genes are TRBV4-2 and TRBJ2-5, with 10 bases aligning to TRBD1. TRBJ2-7 matches the DNA end more closely, so the J call is doubtful. Germline V gene lookup returns CDR1 LGHNA and CDR2 YNFKEQ. The CDR3 is made up of 15 amino acids. CDR3 sequence (DNA): TGTACCAGCAGCCAAGAGACAGGGGGCGTTTACGAGCAGTACTTC. Its translation: CTSSQETGGVYEQYF.

V is TRBV3-1 and J is TRBJ2-3, with 9 bases aligning to TRBD1. The CDR3 is made up of 17 amino acids. V shed 3 bases and J 0 bases; nucleotides not matched to a gene: 7. CDR1 is LGHDT and CDR2 is YNNKEL in the germline V gene (reference sequence). The CDR3 spells CASSQPRTGVSTDTQYF. The CDR3 bases are TGTGCCAGCAGCCAGCCCCGGACAGGGGTAAGCACAGATACGCAGTATTTT.

This clonotype was recorded many times. V gene TRBV19 combines with J gene TRBJ2-5, with a tentative D call TRBD1 (8 bases). The V gene lost 6 bases and the J gene lost 5 bases, with 16 bases spanning the gap. Germline CDR1 LNHDA, CDR2 SQIVND (reference sequence). This CDR3 comprises 14 residues. The CDR3 is CASRPGGQAETQYF. DNA for the CDR3: TGTGCCAGTAGGCCGGGGGGACAGGCCGAGACCCAGTACTTC. The full variable domain, in which reference TRBV19 and TRBJ2-5 provide the parts outside the CDR3, is DGGITQSPKYLFRKEGQNVTLSCEQNLNHDAMYWYRQDPGQGLRLIYYSQIVNDFQKGDIAEGYSVSREKKESFPLTVTSAQKNPTAFYLCASRPGGQAETQYFGPGTRLLVL.

This clonotype was observed a few times. The rearrangement joins TRBV6-1 to TRBJ2-3; a possible D gene is TRBD1 (5 bases). This CDR3 spans 15 amino acids. The germline gives CDR1 MNHNS, CDR2 SASEGT. Trimming removed 8 bases at V and 0 bases at J, with 15 bases between. The DNA for the CDR3 is TGTGCCAGCTCGGTTCTGGCAGGGAGCACAGATACGCAGTATTTT. As protein: CASSVLAGSTDTQYF.

At least ten counts were recorded for this clonotype. The chain links TRBV28 to TRBJ2-3; TRBD2 matches at 11 bases. Germline V gene data show CDR1 as MDHEN and CDR2 as SYDVKM. J gave up 4 bases and V 3 bases, and 6 bases lay outside the gene matches. The CDR3 sequence is 16 residues long. The CDR3 here is CASSFNSGGAADTQYF. The CDR3, as DNA: TGTGCCAGCAGTTTTAATAGCGGGGGGGCCGCAGATACGCAGTATTTT.

This clonotype has ten or more counts. The J gene is TRBJ2-3, the V gene TRBV2, with unresolved D. The CDR3 sequence is 12 residues long. In germline, CDR1 is SNHLY, CDR2 FYNNEI. V was shortened by 8 bases and J by 5 bases, with 11 bases between the two germline ends. CDR3 amino acids: CASGSDEDTQYF. The CDR3 nucleotides read TGTGCCAGCGGGTCGGATGAAGATACGCAGTATTTT.

At least ten counts were recorded for this clonotype. The chain couples TRBV20-1 to TRBJ2-5; no reliable D call. CDR3 length equals 15 residues. The germline CDR1 and CDR2 sequences are DFQATT and SNEGSKA (reference sequence). Trimming stripped 6 bases from V and 2 bases from J, with 19 bases between. CDR3 DNA: TGCAGTGCGCAACCCGATGGGCAGCAACAAGAGACCCAGTACTTC. This encodes CSAQPDGQQQETQYF.

Details on this clonotype: A read error may explain this, as a much larger clone is one base away. The V gene is TRBV5-1, the J gene TRBJ2-3; perhaps TRBD2 as D (7 bases). CDR1 is SGHRS, CDR2 YFSETQ, per germline. CDR3 length: 15 amino acids. Trimming stripped 3 bases from V and 4 bases from J, with 15 bases between. CDR3 amino acids: CASSWDGGASDTQYF. As DNA, the CDR3 is TGCGCCAGCAGCTGGGATGGGGGGGCCTCAGATACGCAGTATTTT.

The chain has TRBV4-3 and TRBJ2-3, with 9 nucleotides matching TRBD2. CDR1 is LGHNA and CDR2 is YSLEER in the germline V gene. This CDR3 has 18 residues. With V trimmed by 0 bases and J by 6 bases, 13 bases remained unmatched. CDR3 DNA: TGCGCCAGCAGCCAAGATGGGGGCGGGGGCGGGGGGGCGGATACGCAGTATTTT. Translation gives CASSQDGGGGGGADTQYF.

This clonotype was seen ten or more times. The rearrangement links TRBV7-2 to TRBJ1-4, with D tentatively TRBD1 (5 bases). The CDR3 totals 12 residues. Trimming removed 5 bases at V and 8 bases at J, with 9 bases between. Germline assignment: CDR1 SGHTA and CDR2 FQGNSA. The CDR3 reads CASSPPGEKLFF. The CDR3 coding sequence is TGTGCCAGCAGCCCCCCAGGGGAAAAACTGTTTTTT.

This clonotype was found a few times. This chain connects TRBV2 to TRBJ2-1; 9 nucleotides align to TRBD1. The V gene's germline CDR1 is SNHLY and CDR2 FYNNEI. This CDR3 is 13 amino acids long. V gave up 7 bases and J gave up 5 bases; unmatched junction bases: 3. The CDR3 loop is CASKRDRDNEQFF. CDR3 coding DNA: TGTGCCAGCAAGAGGGACAGGGACAATGAGCAGTTCTTC.

This clonotype was recorded many times. The genes are TRBV19 and TRBJ1-2; D is possibly TRBD1 (5 bases). The V end lost 4 bases, the J end lost 4 bases, and 10 bases lay between the germline ends. The CDR3 has 13 residues. Germline CDR1 LNHDA, CDR2 SQIVND (reference sequence). The CDR3 DNA follows: TGTGCCAGTAGTAGCAGGGACCGCTATGGCTACACCTTC. Translated: CASSSRDRYGYTF.

The chain couples TRBV7-2 to TRBJ2-7, with a weak D call TRBD2 (6 bases). There are 15 residues in the CDR3. V shed 2 bases and J shed 2 bases, with 13 bases lying between them. CDR1 and CDR2 from the germline V gene are SGHTA and FQGNSA. The CDR3 DNA sequence: TGTGCCAGCAGCTTACAGTCAAGCGGGCCCTACGAGCAGTACTTC. Translating gives CASSLQSSGPYEQYF.

This clonotype was counted many times. J is TRBJ1-2 and V is TRBV6-5, with 7 nucleotides matching TRBD1. Trimming cost V 7 bases and J 1 base; bases outside gene matches: 6. Germline loops: CDR1 MNHEY, CDR2 SVGAGI. CDR3 size: 14 residues. The chain's CDR3 is CASKLGTVNYGYTF. CDR3 DNA: TGTGCCAGCAAACTCGGGACAGTTAACTATGGCTACACCTTC.

This clonotype was recorded once. J is TRBJ2-1 and V is TRBV6-5; possible D gene TRBD1, 6 bases. Germline CDR1 MNHEY, CDR2 SVGAGI. The CDR3 loop spans 15 amino acids. V was pared by 6 bases and J by 6 bases, with 18 bases between. The CDR3, as DNA: TGTGCCAGCAGACTACAGGGCCCATCGATCAATGAGCAGTTCTTC. It translates to CASRLQGPSINEQFF.

The chain links TRBV29-1 to TRBJ1-6; 9 bases agree with TRBD1. This CDR3 is 13 amino acids long. The germline V gene encodes CDR1 SQVTM and CDR2 ANQGSEA. V lost 0 bases and J lost 14; bases outside the gene matches: 5. Here the CDR3 DNA reads TGCAGCGTTGAAGAAAAACAGGGGGCGGCCCTCCACTTT. Translation gives CSVEEKQGAALHF.

This clonotype was detected many times. The chain has TRBV5-1 and TRBJ2-7, with 7 bases that match TRBD1. Unmatched junction bases numbered 9, after V lost 0 bases and J lost 3 bases. Germline CDR1 and CDR2: SGHRS and YFSETQ. This CDR3 comprises 16 residues. The CDR3, as DNA: TGCGCCAGCAGCTTGGGGTCGGGACAGACGATCTACGAGCAGTACTTC. Its protein product is CASSLGSGQTIYEQYF.

This clonotype was counted ten times or more. V is TRBV7-6 and J is TRBJ2-2; D gene uncertain. Germline CDR1 is SGHVS and CDR2 is FNYEAQ. CDR3 length equals 14 residues. Trimming removed 2 bases from V and 2 bases from J, with 6 bases in between. The CDR3 reads CASSLLGNTGELFF. The CDR3 DNA reads TGTGCCAGCAGCTTACTGGGTAACACCGGGGAGCTGTTTTTT.

This clonotype occurred many times. The V gene is TRBV7-8, the J gene TRBJ1-5; D gene uncertain. V was shortened by 2 bases and J by 4 bases, with 9 bases between the two germline ends. The V gene's germline CDR1 is SGHVS and CDR2 FQNEAQ. The CDR3 runs 14 residues. The CDR3 DNA reads TGTGCCAGCAGCTTACGCCCTTTAAATCAGCCCCAGCATTTT. It specifies CASSLRPLNQPQHF.

This clonotype was seen more than once but under ten times. A much more abundant neighbour one base away suggests this may be a read error. The chain recombines TRBV9 with TRBJ2-1; 7 nucleotides align to TRBD1. Germline values: CDR1 SGDLS, CDR2 YYNGEE. With 4 bases clipped from V and 13 bases from J, the junction kept 20 bases outside the gene matches. The CDR3 runs 16 residues. CDR3 loop: CASSNSAGGSGETQFF. The CDR3 DNA sequence: TGTGCCAGCAGCAACTCCGCAGGGGGATCCGGTGAGACCCAGTTCTTC.

This clonotype was found a few times. The chain links TRBV20-1 to TRBJ2-4, with 10 nucleotides matching TRBD1. This CDR3 comprises 15 residues. Germline values: CDR1 DFQATT, CDR2 SNEGSKA (reference sequence). V gave up 6 bases and J gave up 13 bases; unmatched junction bases: 18. CDR3 coding DNA: TGCAGTGCCCCAAACCCTGACAGGGGGCGCTTTGAGCAGTACTTC. Protein sequence: CSAPNPDRGRFEQYF.

This clonotype was observed a few times. Just one base apart from a much larger clone, this may be a read error. The chain employs TRBV5-1 and TRBJ2-5, with D uncertain. CDR1 and CDR2 (germline): SGHRS, YFSETQ. This CDR3 is built from 15 residues. Between the trimmed V and J ends, which lost 7 bases and 11 bases, there was a span of 27 bases. The CDR3 region is CASLQDRIGNHEQYF. The CDR3 DNA reads TGCGCCAGCCTTCAGGACCGCATCGGTAACCATGAGCAGTACTTC.